This T cell receptor (beta chain) derives from a study of T cells in localized non-small cell lung cancer. TCRdb keeps only in-frame clones here, not all; method: immunoSEQ multiplex PCR. The sample records roughly 53,000 clones, around four fifths being singletons. CDR1 and CDR2 (germline): LGHNA, YNFKEQ. This CDR3 has 15 residues. V lost 3 bases and J lost 3; bases outside the gene matches: 2. This sample comprised peripheral blood mononuclear cells, obtained before any cancer treatment. The gene calls are TRBV4-2 and TRBJ2-1, with TRBD2 matching 10 bases. The TCR comes from a man aged 40-75 years with stage III lung adenocarcinoma. The DNA for the CDR3 is TGTGCCAGCAGCCAGGCTAGCGGGAGCTACAATGAGCAGTTCTTC. It encodes CASSQASGSYNEQFF.